This TCR beta chain derives from a study of T-cell reconstitution after alpha-beta-depleted transplantation in children. Unique molecular identifiers tagged the TCRbeta library. One entry per CDR3 protein results from TCRdb running MiXCR on the PCR reads. The repertoire holds some 310,000 distinct CDR3 sequences, with around 25% as singletons. Study-wide results and caveats: Surviving recipient T cells and thymic progenitors produced the high day-60 TCRbeta diversity seen in some patients. Counts and diversity of T cells one year after transplant came mostly from newly produced T cells. Several hundred expanded graft clones reportedly supplied alpha-beta T cells about two months after transplant.

The CDR3 has 16 amino acids. Looked up from germline, CDR1 is SGHRS and CDR2 is YFSETQ. V lost 4 bases to trimming and J lost 2 bases, with 19 bases between them. This clonotype was recorded a few times. Its antigen is currently unknown. This TCR came from a male patient younger than 18 who had a stem cell transplant for acute lymphoblastic leukemia, so the T cells may come from the graft donor. The material sequenced was PBMCs, mostly from graft donor cells, taken 180 days after TCRalphabeta/CD19-depleted stem cell transplant. The chain couples TRBV5-1 to TRBJ2-7; maybe TRBD2 (6 bases). CDR3 nucleotide sequence: TGCGCCAGCAGCCGAACATGGGGACCTAGCGCCTACGAGCAGTACTTC. This sequence encodes CASSRTWGPSAYEQYF.